This TCR beta chain was profiled in a study of Ad26.COV2.S vaccination and SARS-CoV-2 variants. Study-wide results and caveats: The study found similar non-spike TCR breadth in vaccine and placebo recipients.

Treatment defined: roughly 18 received Ad26.COV2.S at low or high dose, single or two shots; 5 received placebo; per-sample allocation not given. Vaccine and placebo recipients were sampled on day 63 after the first injection. An Ad26 vector expressing Wuhan-strain SARS-CoV-2 spike constituted the vaccine. Only in-frame clones appear in the TCRdb table, and some are missing; sequencing was by immunoSEQ multiplex PCR. There are fewer than 400,000 clones in the sample; about nine tenths occur only once, and about 5% lies in the top ten. The V end was cut by 4 bases, the J end by 3 bases, with 7 bases between. The germline V gene has CDR1 MNHEY and CDR2 SVGEGT. The CDR3 is made up of 13 amino acids. In the case of this clone: Its target is unknown.

V is TRBV6-2 or TRBV6-3 and J is TRBJ1-3; D is unclear. The sample in question was peripheral blood, obtained in a trial of Ad26.COV2.S vaccine versus placebo. The clonotype was recovered from a person aged 18-60 years who received the Ad26.COV2.S COVID-19 vaccine or a placebo. The CDR3 spells CASSFAVGNTIYF. The CDR3 DNA sequence: TGTGCCAGCAGTTTCGCCGTTGGAAACACCATATATTTT.